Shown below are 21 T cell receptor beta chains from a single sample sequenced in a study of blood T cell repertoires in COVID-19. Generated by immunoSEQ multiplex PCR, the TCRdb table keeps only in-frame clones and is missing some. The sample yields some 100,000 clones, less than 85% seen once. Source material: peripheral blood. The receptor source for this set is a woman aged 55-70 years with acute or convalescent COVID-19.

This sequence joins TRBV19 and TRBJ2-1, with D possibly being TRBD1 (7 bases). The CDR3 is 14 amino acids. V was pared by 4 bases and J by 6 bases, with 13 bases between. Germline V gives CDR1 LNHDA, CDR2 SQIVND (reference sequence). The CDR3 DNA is TGTGCCAGTAGTACTCAGGGGGGCCCCAATGAGCAGTTCTTC. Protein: CASSTQGGPNEQFF.

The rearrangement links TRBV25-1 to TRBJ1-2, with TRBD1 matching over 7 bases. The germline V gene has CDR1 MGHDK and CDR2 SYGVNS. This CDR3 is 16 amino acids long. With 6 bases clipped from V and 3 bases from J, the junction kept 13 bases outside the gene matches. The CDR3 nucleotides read TGTGCCAGCAGCGGAAGAGCCGGGACAGATGACTATGGCTACACCTTC. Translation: CASSGRAGTDDYGYTF.

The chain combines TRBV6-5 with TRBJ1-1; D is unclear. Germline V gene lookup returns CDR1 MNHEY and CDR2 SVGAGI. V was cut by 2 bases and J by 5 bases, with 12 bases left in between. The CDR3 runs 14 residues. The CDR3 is CASSYNLGLTEAFF. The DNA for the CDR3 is TGTGCCAGCAGTTACAACCTCGGACTAACTGAAGCTTTCTTT.

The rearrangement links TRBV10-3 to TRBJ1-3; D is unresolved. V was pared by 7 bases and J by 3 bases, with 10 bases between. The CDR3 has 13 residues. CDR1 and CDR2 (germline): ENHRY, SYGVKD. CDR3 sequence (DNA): TGTGCCATCACCCCCGTCCTTGGAAACACCATATATTTT. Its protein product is CAITPVLGNTIYF.

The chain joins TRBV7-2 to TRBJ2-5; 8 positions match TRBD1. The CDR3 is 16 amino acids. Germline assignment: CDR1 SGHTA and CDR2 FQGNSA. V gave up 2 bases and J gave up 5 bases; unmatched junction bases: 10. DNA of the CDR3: TGTGCCAGCAGCTTATGGACAGGGTCGGGGGAGGAGACCCAGTACTTC. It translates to CASSLWTGSGEETQYF. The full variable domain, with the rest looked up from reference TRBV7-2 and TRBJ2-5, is GAGVSQSPSNKVTEKGKDVELRCDPISGHTALYWYRQSLGQGLEFLIYFQGNSAPDKSGLPSDRFSAERTGGSVSTLTIQRTQQEDSAVYLCASSLWTGSGEETQYFGPGTRLLVL.

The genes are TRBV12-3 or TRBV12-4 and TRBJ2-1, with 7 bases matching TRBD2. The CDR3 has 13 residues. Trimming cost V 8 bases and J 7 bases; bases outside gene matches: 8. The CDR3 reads CASGELAANEQFF. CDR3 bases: TGTGCCAGCGGTGAGCTAGCGGCAAATGAGCAGTTCTTC.

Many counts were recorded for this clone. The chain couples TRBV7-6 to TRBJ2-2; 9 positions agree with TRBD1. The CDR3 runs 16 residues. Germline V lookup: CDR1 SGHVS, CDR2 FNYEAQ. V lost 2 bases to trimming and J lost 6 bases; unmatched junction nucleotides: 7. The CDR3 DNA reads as TGTGCCAGCAGCTTATTGCAGGGACAGGGATCCGGGGAGCTGTTTTTT. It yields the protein CASSLLQGQGSGELFF.

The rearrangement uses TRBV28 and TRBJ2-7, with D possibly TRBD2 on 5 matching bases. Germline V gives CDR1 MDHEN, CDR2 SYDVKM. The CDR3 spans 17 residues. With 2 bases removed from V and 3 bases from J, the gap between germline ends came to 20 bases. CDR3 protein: CASSLSLGAGSVYEQYF. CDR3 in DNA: TGTGCCAGCAGTTTAAGCTTGGGAGCAGGCTCGGTCTACGAGCAGTACTTC. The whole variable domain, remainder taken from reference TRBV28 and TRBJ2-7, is DVKVTQSSRYLVKRTGEKVFLECVQDMDHENMFWYRQDPGLGLRLIYFSYDVKMKEKGDIPEGYSVSREKKERFSLILESASTNQTSMYLCASSLSLGAGSVYEQYFGPGTRLTVT.

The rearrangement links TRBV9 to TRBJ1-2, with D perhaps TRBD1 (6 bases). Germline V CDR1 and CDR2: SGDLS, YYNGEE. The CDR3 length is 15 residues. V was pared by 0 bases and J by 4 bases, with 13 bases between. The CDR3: CASSVDSGAAYGYTF. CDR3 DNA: TGTGCCAGCAGCGTAGATTCAGGGGCGGCCTATGGCTACACCTTC.

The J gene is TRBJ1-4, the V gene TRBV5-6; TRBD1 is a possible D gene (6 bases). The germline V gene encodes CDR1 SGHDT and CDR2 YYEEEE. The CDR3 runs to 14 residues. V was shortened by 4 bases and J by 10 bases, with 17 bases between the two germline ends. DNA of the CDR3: TGTGCCAGCAGCCTACCGGGACACACCGCAAAACTGTTTTTT. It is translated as CASSLPGHTAKLFF.

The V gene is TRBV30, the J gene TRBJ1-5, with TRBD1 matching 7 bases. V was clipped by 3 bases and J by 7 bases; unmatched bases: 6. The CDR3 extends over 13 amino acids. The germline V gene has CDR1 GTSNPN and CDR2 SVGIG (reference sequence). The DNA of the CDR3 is TGTGCCTGGAGCGCTGACAGGGACCAGCCCCAGCATTTT. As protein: CAWSADRDQPQHF.

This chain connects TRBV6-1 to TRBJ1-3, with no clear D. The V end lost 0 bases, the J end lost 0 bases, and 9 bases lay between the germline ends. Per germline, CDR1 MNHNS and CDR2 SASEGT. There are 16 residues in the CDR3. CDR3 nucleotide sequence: TGTGCCAGCAGTGAAGCTACCGGTAGCTCTGGAAACACCATATATTTT. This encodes CASSEATGSSGNTIYF.

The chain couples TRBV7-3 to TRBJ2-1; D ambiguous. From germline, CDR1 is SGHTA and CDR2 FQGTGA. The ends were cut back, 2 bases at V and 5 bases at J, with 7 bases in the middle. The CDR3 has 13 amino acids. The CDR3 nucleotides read TGTGCCAGCAGCTTAGAAGCCAACAATGAGCAGTTCTTC. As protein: CASSLEANNEQFF.

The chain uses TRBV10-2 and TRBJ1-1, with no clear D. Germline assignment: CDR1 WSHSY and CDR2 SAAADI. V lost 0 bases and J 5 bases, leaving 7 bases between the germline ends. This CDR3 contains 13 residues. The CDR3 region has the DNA TGCGCCAGCAGTGAGTCCGGCAGGACTGAAGCTTTCTTT. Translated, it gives CASSESGRTEAFF.

In DNA form, the CDR3 reads TGTGCCAGTAGTATATCGGGGGGGCGGGTAGATACGCAGTATTTT. Translating gives CASSISGGRVDTQYF. The chain recombines TRBV19 with TRBJ2-3; 8 bases map to TRBD2. CDR1 and CDR2 from the germline V gene are LNHDA and SQIVND (reference sequence). This CDR3 comprises 15 residues. V was pared by 2 bases and J by 5 bases, with 6 bases of the junction left unmatched.

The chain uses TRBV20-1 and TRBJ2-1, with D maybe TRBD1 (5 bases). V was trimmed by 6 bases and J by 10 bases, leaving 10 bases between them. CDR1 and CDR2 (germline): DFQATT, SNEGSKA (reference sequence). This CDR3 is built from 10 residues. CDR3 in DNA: TGCAGTGCAGAGTGGGGCGAGCAGTTCTTC. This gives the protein CSAEWGEQFF.

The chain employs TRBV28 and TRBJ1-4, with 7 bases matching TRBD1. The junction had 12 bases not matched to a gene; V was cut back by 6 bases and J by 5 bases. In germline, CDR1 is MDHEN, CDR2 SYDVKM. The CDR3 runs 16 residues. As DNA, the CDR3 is TGTGCCAGCAGGCCTTACAGGGGAGGAGGGAATGAAAAACTGTTTTTT. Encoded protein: CASRPYRGGGNEKLFF.

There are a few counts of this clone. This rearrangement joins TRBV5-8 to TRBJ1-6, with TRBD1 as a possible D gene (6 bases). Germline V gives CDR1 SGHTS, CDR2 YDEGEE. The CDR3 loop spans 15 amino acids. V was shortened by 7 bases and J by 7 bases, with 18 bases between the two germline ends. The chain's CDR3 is CASGGQTSPNSPLHF. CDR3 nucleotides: TGTGCCAGCGGAGGACAGACCTCGCCAAATTCACCCCTCCACTTT.

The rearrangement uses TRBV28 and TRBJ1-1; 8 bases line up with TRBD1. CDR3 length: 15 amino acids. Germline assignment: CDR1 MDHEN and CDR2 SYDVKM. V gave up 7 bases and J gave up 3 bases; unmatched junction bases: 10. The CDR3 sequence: CASTRQGKLDTEAFF. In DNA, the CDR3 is TGTGCCAGCACTCGACAGGGGAAATTAGACACTGAAGCTTTCTTT.

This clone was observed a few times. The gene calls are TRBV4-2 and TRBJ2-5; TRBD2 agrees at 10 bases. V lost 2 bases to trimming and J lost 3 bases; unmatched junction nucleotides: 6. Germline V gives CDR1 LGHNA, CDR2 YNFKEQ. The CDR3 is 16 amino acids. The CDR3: CASSQPQAGGEETQYF. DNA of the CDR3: TGTGCCAGCAGCCAACCACAAGCGGGGGGGGAAGAGACCCAGTACTTC.

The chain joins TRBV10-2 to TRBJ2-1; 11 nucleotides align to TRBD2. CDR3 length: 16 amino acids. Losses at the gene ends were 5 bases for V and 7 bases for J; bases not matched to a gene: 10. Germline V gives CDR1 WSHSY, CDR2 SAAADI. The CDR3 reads CASSLGVAGGLNEQFF. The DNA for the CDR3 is TGCGCCAGCAGTCTAGGGGTAGCGGGGGGGCTAAATGAGCAGTTCTTC.